A single sample gave rise to the 14 T cell receptor beta chains below, sequenced in a study of T cell responses to AZD1222 COVID-19 vaccine. Sequencing used immunoSEQ multiplex PCR; TCRdb keeps in-frame clones, though not all of them. The top ten hold roughly 2% of the sample, which has 180,000 or so clones, approximately 91% seen once. The sequenced sample was peripheral blood, obtained 28 days after the second AZD1222 dose. The receptor source for this set is an adult who received the AZD1222 COVID-19 vaccine.

This clone was detected once. J is TRBJ1-2 and V is TRBV19; tentatively, D is TRBD1 (6 bases). The CDR3 runs 15 residues. Deletions cut 5 bases from V and 7 bases from J, with 20 bases between. The V gene's germline CDR1 is LNHDA and CDR2 SQIVND (reference sequence). The CDR3 protein is CASSPDVNRVGGYTF. CDR3 coding DNA: TGTGCCAGTAGTCCGGACGTTAACAGGGTCGGTGGCTACACCTTC. Full variable domain (rest looked up from reference TRBV19 and TRBJ1-2): DGGITQSPKYLFRKEGQNVTLSCEQNLNHDAMYWYRQDPGQGLRLIYYSQIVNDFQKGDIAEGYSVSREKKESFPLTVTSAQKNPTAFYLCASSPDVNRVGGYTFGSGTRLTVV.

This clone has just a few counts. The rearrangement joins TRBV9 to TRBJ1-2; 9 bases align to TRBD1. Germline V gene data show CDR1 as SGDLS and CDR2 as YYNGEE. The CDR3 has 14 residues. J gave up 2 bases and V 5 bases, and 4 bases lay outside the gene matches. CDR3: CASRKGQGNYGYTF. The CDR3 bases are TGTGCCAGCAGAAAGGGACAGGGAAACTATGGCTACACCTTC.

The chain joins TRBV7-9 to TRBJ1-2; D uncertain. The CDR3 spans 11 residues. Germline V gene lookup returns CDR1 SEHNR and CDR2 FQNEAQ (reference sequence). The V end lost 2 bases, the J end lost 8 bases, and 6 bases lay between the germline ends. CDR3 amino acids: CASSLTGGYTF. The CDR3 DNA reads as TGTGCCAGCAGCTTAACGGGCGGCTACACCTTC. Filled out from reference TRBV7-9 and TRBJ1-2, the complete variable domain reads DTGVSQNPRHKITKRGQNVTFRCDPISEHNRLYWYRQTLGQGPEFLTYFQNEAQLEKSRLLSDRFSAERPKGSFSTLEIQRTEQGDSAMYLCASSLTGGYTFGSGTRLTVV.

CDR3 residues: CAISERTEQYF. In nucleotides, the CDR3 is TGTGCCATCAGTGAGAGGACCGAGCAGTACTTC. The rearrangement joins TRBV10-3 to TRBJ2-7; the D is unclear. Trimming shortened V by 2 bases and J by 6 bases, and 5 bases separated the two germline ends. Germline CDR1 reads ENHRY; CDR2 reads SYGVKD. CDR3 size: 11 residues.

This clone was recorded a few times. V and J are TRBV2 and TRBJ2-6; 8 bases agree with TRBD1. Per the germline V gene, CDR1 is SNHLY and CDR2 is FYNNEI. The CDR3 spans 15 residues. Losses at the gene ends were 9 bases for V and 0 bases for J; bases not matched to a gene: 4. In nucleotides, the CDR3 is TGTGCCAGACAGGGGGTGAACTCTGGGGCCAACGTCCTGACTTTC. The encoded protein is CARQGVNSGANVLTF.

The V gene is TRBV30, the J gene TRBJ1-5; D remains ambiguous. This CDR3 comprises 16 residues. Germline-derived CDR1 and CDR2 are GTSNPN and SVGIG (reference sequence). With 4 bases removed from V and 4 bases from J, the gap between germline ends came to 20 bases. The CDR3 loop is CAWTFSGAAFNQPQHF. CDR3 bases: TGTGCCTGGACCTTTAGCGGCGCAGCCTTTAATCAGCCCCAGCATTTT.

V gene TRBV27 combines with J gene TRBJ1-5; tentatively, D is TRBD1 (5 bases). Trimming shortened V by 5 bases and J by 2 bases, and 10 bases separated the two germline ends. The CDR3 covers 14 residues. From germline, CDR1 is MNHEY and CDR2 SMNVEV (reference sequence). The CDR3 DNA is TGTGCCAGCAGTCCCGGAGGGGGCAATCAGCCCCAGCATTTT. Translation: CASSPGGGNQPQHF.

The rearrangement joins TRBV5-1 to TRBJ2-1; the D gene could be TRBD1 or TRBD2 (5 bases each). This CDR3 is 14 amino acids long. Per germline, CDR1 SGHRS and CDR2 YFSETQ. V lost 0 bases to trimming and J lost 4 bases, with 8 bases between them. DNA of the CDR3: TGCGCCAGCAGCTTGGGGGGCGGGTACAATGAGCAGTTCTTC. This translates into CASSLGGGYNEQFF.

A single count supports this clone. The genes are TRBV18 and TRBJ2-7; tentatively, D is TRBD2 (7 bases). This CDR3 region has 13 residues. V lost 1 base to trimming and J lost 9 bases, with 13 bases between them. Germline V lookup: CDR1 KGHSH, CDR2 LQKENI. CDR3 region: CASSPRGGDGQYF. In DNA, the CDR3 is TGTGCCAGCTCACCACGAGGGGGGGATGGGCAGTACTTC.

The V call is TRBV2, the J call TRBJ1-6; the D gene is possibly TRBD1 (6 bases). Trimming removed 6 bases from V and 9 bases from J, with 18 bases in between. This CDR3 spans 15 amino acids. The germline V gene has CDR1 SNHLY and CDR2 FYNNEI. CDR3 residues: CASRKNRDPASPLHF. The CDR3 region has the DNA TGTGCCAGCAGAAAAAACAGGGACCCAGCTTCACCCCTCCACTTT.

This sequence joins TRBV7-2 and TRBJ1-5; no definite D call. Looked up from germline, CDR1 is SGHTA and CDR2 is FQGNSA. This CDR3 is 14 amino acids long. Trimming left V 5 bases short and J 3 bases short, with 11 bases between. The CDR3 DNA follows: TGTGCCAGCAGCCTTGACGGTTCCAATCAGCCCCAGCATTTT. This gives the protein CASSLDGSNQPQHF.

This sequence joins TRBV9 and TRBJ1-1; weak D call: TRBD1 (5 bases). CDR3 length: 13 amino acids. The V and J ends lost 4 bases and 1 base respectively, with 8 bases between them. Germline assignment: CDR1 SGDLS and CDR2 YYNGEE. The CDR3 reads CASSRGGNTEAFF. CDR3 bases: TGTGCCAGCAGCCGCGGGGGGAACACTGAAGCTTTCTTT.

Comment on this clone: Relative to the germline gene, one junction end is altered; a read error may explain this. The gene calls are TRBV19 and TRBJ1-5, with a weak D call TRBD1 (6 bases). The germline V gene encodes CDR1 LNHDA and CDR2 SQIVND (reference sequence). The CDR3 is made up of 12 amino acids. The CDR3 DNA sequence: TGTGCCAGTAGAAACTCAGGGGTTGGGTTCCTTTTT. It translates to CASRNSGVGFLF.

The J gene is TRBJ2-1, the V gene TRBV2; D unclear. Between the trimmed V and J ends, which lost 1 base and 9 bases, there was a span of 16 bases. This CDR3 comprises 15 residues. Germline CDR1 and CDR2: SNHLY and FYNNEI. CDR3 DNA: TGTGCCAGCAGTGAAGGGATAAGAGATACGGCTGAGCAGTTCTTC. As protein: CASSEGIRDTAEQFF.